This T cell receptor beta chain was profiled in a study of PD-1 blockade in classical Hodgkin lymphoma. Study conclusions and caveats: The authors excluded patients who started nivolumab under 1 year after ASCT.

Every patient relapsed after autologous stem cell transplantation, and brentuximab vedotin exposure varied. V was clipped by 5 bases and J by 6 bases, with 8 bases between them. The CDR3 sequence is 11 residues long. Germline CDR1 reads SGHDN; CDR2 reads FVKESK. Here immunoSEQ multiplex PCR was the method, and the copy in TCRdb shows in-frame clones only, minus some. The sample contains more than 90,000 clones, roughly 81% of which appear only once. Note on this clone: The antigen remains unidentified.

Source: peripheral blood mononuclear cells (PBMCs), taken before the second cycle of nivolumab. This TCR was sampled from a human donor with classical Hodgkin lymphoma. This rearrangement joins TRBV14 to TRBJ2-7; D not resolved. CDR3 DNA: TGTGCCAGCAGCTCGTTCGGCGAGCAGTACTTC. This sequence encodes CASSSFGEQYF.